This TCR beta chain derives from a study of Graves' ophthalmopathy and Graves' hyperthyroidism. The V gene lost 5 bases and the J gene lost 3 bases, with 14 bases spanning the gap. From germline, CDR1 is MNHEY and CDR2 SVGAGI. CDR3 length: 16 residues. RNA transcripts yielded amplified TCR beta CDR3 regions. Amplification began with first-round RT-PCR using HTBI primers, then second-round multiplex PCR was performed. TCRdb reanalysed the multiplex PCR reads using MiXCR and keeps one entry per CDR3 protein. The data contain 560,000 or so distinct CDR3 sequences, 35% to 40% of them singletons. The sample consisted of peripheral blood or thyroid tissue (not recorded which). The receptor's source is an adult man with Graves' hyperthyroidism. This sequence joins TRBV6-5 and TRBJ1-6, with D possibly TRBD1 on 5 matching bases. In DNA form, the CDR3 reads TGTGCCAGCAGTAAGGGACCGACTTTCTATAATTCACCCCTCCACTTT. It codes for CASSKGPTFYNSPLHF.